Detailed here is one TCR beta chain. Antigen: not known. These data are taken from a study of T cell responses to AZD1222 COVID-19 vaccine. The study, taken as a whole, reports: Samples come after the peak T cell response, not at day 14. An increase in Spike-specific TCR breadth and depth was observed after two AZD1222 doses.

Only in-frame clones appear in the TCRdb table, and some are missing; sequencing was by immunoSEQ multiplex PCR. The data show 100,000 to 150,000 clones, 88% seen once. The CDR3 sequence is 12 residues long. The germline gives CDR1 LNHDA, CDR2 SQIVND (reference sequence). Trimming stripped 9 bases from V and 9 bases from J, with 15 bases between. The sample consisted of peripheral blood, taken on day 0 of AZD1222 vaccination. This TCR was sampled from an adult in good health. The chain employs TRBV19 and TRBJ1-5; D unclear. This CDR3 is CASAVRTGPQHF. CDR3 nucleotide sequence: TGTGCCAGCGCAGTCCGGACGGGGCCCCAGCATTTT.